Below are 23 T cell receptor beta chains sequenced from a single sample in a study of blood T cell repertoires in COVID-19. The method was immunoSEQ multiplex PCR; TCRdb's version includes in-frame clones alone and lacks a portion of them. The sample has 200,000 to 250,000 clones; about 83% are singletons. Sequencing was performed on peripheral blood. All receptors come from a man aged 80 or over with acute or convalescent COVID-19.

V gene TRBV6-5 combines with J gene TRBJ2-7; TRBD1 is a possible D gene (5 bases). Germline values: CDR1 MNHEY, CDR2 SVGAGI. With 6 bases removed from V and 6 bases from J, the gap between germline ends came to 15 bases. This CDR3 is 13 amino acids long. The CDR3 nucleotides are TGTGCCAGCAGCGATAATCAGGGTCGCGAGCAGTACTTC. Amino acids: CASSDNQGREQYF.

This chain joins TRBV7-2 and TRBJ2-1; possible D gene TRBD1, 6 bases. The CDR3 is made up of 12 amino acids. Germline V gene lookup returns CDR1 SGHTA and CDR2 FQGNSA. V was cut by 1 base and J by 10 bases, with 8 bases left in between. The CDR3 nucleotides are TGTGCCAGCAGCTTAGGGACAGTCGAGCAGTTCTTC. Translating gives CASSLGTVEQFF.

This clone was observed a single time. This chain connects TRBV27 to TRBJ1-1, with a tentative D call TRBD1 (5 bases). CDR3 length equals 13 residues. V dropped 4 bases and J dropped 5 bases, with 11 bases sitting between them. Germline V lookup: CDR1 MNHEY, CDR2 SMNVEV (reference sequence). The CDR3 DNA sequence: TGTGCCAGCAGTTCCTCGCGGGGGACTGAAGCTTTCTTT. As protein: CASSSSRGTEAFF.

The chain combines TRBV11-2 with TRBJ2-5, with 7 bases aligning to TRBD2. The CDR3 loop spans 15 amino acids. The junction had 6 bases not matched to a gene; V was cut back by 0 bases and J by 5 bases. Looked up from germline, CDR1 is SGHAT and CDR2 is FQNNGV. The CDR3, as DNA: TGTGCCAGCAGCTTAGATCGGGGGGTCGGGGAGACCCAGTACTTC. This codes for CASSLDRGVGETQYF.

This clone was observed at least ten times. The chain employs TRBV10-3 and TRBJ2-1, with TRBD2 as a possible D gene (6 bases). This CDR3 contains 15 residues. The germline CDR1 and CDR2 sequences are ENHRY and SYGVKD. V was pared by 4 bases and J by 1 base, with 11 bases between. In nucleotides, the CDR3 is TGTGCCATCAGTGCCGGGACTCAATCCTACAATGAGCAGTTCTTC. It is translated as CAISAGTQSYNEQFF.

This chain links TRBV24-1 with TRBJ1-4; TRBD1 agrees at 8 bases. The germline V gene has CDR1 KGHDR and CDR2 SFDVKD. The CDR3 is made up of 16 amino acids. V shed 3 bases, J shed 4 bases, and the junction held 6 bases outside the gene matches. CDR3 DNA sequence: TGTGCCACCAGTGATGCCGGACAGGGCGGTAATGAAAAACTGTTTTTT. Protein: CATSDAGQGGNEKLFF.

The CDR3 is CASSQDRGEKLFF. CDR3 in DNA: TGCGCCAGCAGCCAAGATCGGGGGGAAAAACTGTTTTTT. The rearrangement joins TRBV4-3 to TRBJ1-4; D is perhaps TRBD1 (5 bases). Germline CDR1 and CDR2: LGHNA and YSLEER. Trimming removed 0 bases from V and 8 bases from J, with 7 bases in between. The CDR3 is made up of 13 amino acids.

This clone was counted only a few times. The chain links TRBV14 to TRBJ1-6; tentative D call: TRBD1 (5 bases). V was cut by 0 bases and J by 10 bases, with 16 bases left in between. There are 16 residues in the CDR3. CDR1 is SGHDN and CDR2 is FVKESK in the germline V gene. The CDR3, as DNA: TGTGCCAGCAGCCAAGATCTCTGGGGCCCGGCCTCACCCCTCCACTTT. Translated, it gives CASSQDLWGPASPLHF.

The V gene is TRBV6-2 or TRBV6-3, the J gene TRBJ2-7; TRBD1 agrees at 12 bases. The length of the CDR3 is 17 residues. V gave up 5 bases and J gave up 2 bases; unmatched junction bases: 10. Germline V gene lookup returns CDR1 MNHEY and CDR2 SVGEGT. The CDR3 loop is CASSQLPGQGAPYEQYF. The CDR3 bases are TGTGCCAGCAGTCAACTACCGGGACAGGGGGCTCCCTACGAGCAGTACTTC.

The chain links TRBV27 to TRBJ2-6; D possibly corresponds to TRBD1 (5 bases). This CDR3 has 16 amino acids. V was trimmed by 1 base and J by 0 bases, leaving 7 bases between them. CDR1 and CDR2 from the germline V gene are MNHEY and SMNVEV (reference sequence). The CDR3 DNA follows: TGTGCCAGCAGTTTATTGCAGGGCTCTGGGGCCAACGTCCTGACTTTC. Translating gives CASSLLQGSGANVLTF.

J is TRBJ2-4 and V is TRBV28, with 7 bases fitting TRBD1. The CDR3 loop spans 15 amino acids. Germline V gene sequence: CDR1 MDHEN, CDR2 SYDVKM. Trimming took 2 bases from V and 13 from J; bases not matched to a gene: 14. The CDR3 DNA is TGTGCCAGCAGTTTAAGCACGACGGACAGGCGAGGACAGTACTTC. It is translated as CASSLSTTDRRGQYF.

The chain uses TRBV9 and TRBJ2-3; D is uncertain. The V gene's germline CDR1 is SGDLS and CDR2 YYNGEE. V was trimmed by 3 bases and J by 2 bases, leaving 4 bases between them. This CDR3 contains 12 residues. CDR3 in amino acids: CASSEYTDTQYF. The CDR3 nucleotides read TGTGCCAGCAGCGAATACACAGATACGCAGTATTTT.

The rearrangement uses TRBV5-1 and TRBJ2-7, with TRBD1 matching 7 bases. Germline assignment: CDR1 SGHRS and CDR2 YFSETQ. V dropped 0 bases and J dropped 2; count of bases not matched to a gene: 2. The CDR3 loop spans 14 amino acids. CDR3 loop: CASSLVQGPYEQYF. In DNA form, the CDR3 reads TGCGCCAGCAGCTTGGTACAGGGGCCCTACGAGCAGTACTTC.

The rearrangement links TRBV11-1 to TRBJ2-3; 7 bases are a match to TRBD1. The V and J ends lost 3 bases and 3 bases, in that order; junction bases with no gene match: 9. This CDR3 is 16 amino acids long. Germline CDR1 is SGHAT and CDR2 is FQDESV (reference sequence). The CDR3 protein is CASSFTTGPPTDTQYF. The CDR3 DNA is TGTGCCAGCAGCTTTACGACAGGGCCACCGACAGATACGCAGTATTTT. Using reference TRBV11-1 and TRBJ2-3 for the parts outside the CDR3, the full variable domain is EAEVAQSPRYKITEKSQAVAFWCDPISGHATLYWYRQILGQGPELLVQFQDESVVDDSQLPKDRFSAERLKGVDSTLKIQPAELGDSAMYLCASSFTTGPPTDTQYFGPGTRLTVL.

A few counts support this clone. The CDR3 loop is CASSSGTGGPHDHEQYF. As DNA, the CDR3 is TGTGCCAGCAGTTCCGGGACAGGGGGCCCACACGACCACGAGCAGTACTTC. The V and J genes are TRBV6-2 or TRBV6-3 and TRBJ2-7; 12 nucleotides match TRBD1. This CDR3 contains 17 residues. V shed 4 bases, J shed 5 bases, and the junction held 12 bases outside the gene matches. The germline V gene encodes CDR1 MNHEY and CDR2 SVGEGT.

The V call is TRBV6-6, the J call TRBJ1-5; D is ambiguous. This CDR3 has 16 residues. V dropped 6 bases and J dropped 2 bases, with 17 bases sitting between them. Germline lookup yields CDR1 MNHNY and CDR2 SVGAGI (reference sequence). CDR3: CASSNLGGQGNQPQHF. The DNA for the CDR3 is TGTGCCAGCAGCAATTTGGGTGGGCAGGGCAATCAGCCCCAGCATTTT.

CDR3 sequence (DNA): TGTGCCAACTCCAGGAGCGGGAGTGGCTACACCTTC. As protein: CANSRSGSGYTF. V gene TRBV28 combines with J gene TRBJ1-2; the D is unclear. Per germline, CDR1 MDHEN and CDR2 SYDVKM. The CDR3 runs 12 residues. V was pared by 10 bases and J by 7 bases, with 16 bases between.

About this clone itself: This CDR3 is also generated by other DNA sequences in the sample. The chain carries TRBV18 and TRBJ2-7; perhaps TRBD2 as D (5 bases). The V and J ends lost 3 bases and 0 bases respectively, with 9 bases between them. CDR1 is KGHSH and CDR2 is LQKENI in the germline V gene. CDR3 length: 14 residues. CDR3 amino acids: CASSPRESSYEQYF. In DNA, the CDR3 is TGTGCCAGCTCACCCCGGGAAAGCTCCTACGAGCAGTACTTC.

This sequence joins TRBV6-5 and TRBJ1-2, with a tentative D call TRBD1 (6 bases). CDR3 size: 14 residues. Germline V gene data show CDR1 as MNHEY and CDR2 as SVGAGI. V shed 6 bases and J shed 5 bases, with 16 bases lying between them. The CDR3 loop reads CASRIGTRGYGYTF. The CDR3 DNA is TGTGCCAGCAGGATCGGGACACGGGGATATGGCTACACCTTC.

This chain joins TRBV6-5 and TRBJ2-1, with 9 bases matching TRBD2. Unmatched junction bases numbered 4, after V lost 2 bases and J lost 5 bases. This CDR3 spans 15 amino acids. CDR1 and CDR2 (germline): MNHEY, SVGAGI. The chain's CDR3 is CASSYRASGNNEQFF. The CDR3 nucleotides read TGTGCCAGCAGTTACCGGGCTAGCGGGAACAATGAGCAGTTCTTC.

CDR3 loop: CASSSQGAGSNTEAFF. CDR3 DNA sequence: TGCGCCAGCAGCAGCCAGGGGGCGGGCTCGAACACTGAAGCTTTCTTT. V and J are TRBV5-1 and TRBJ1-1; 8 nucleotides agree with TRBD1. Germline lookup yields CDR1 SGHRS and CDR2 YFSETQ. The CDR3 has 16 amino acids. With 4 bases clipped from V and 1 base from J, the junction kept 9 bases outside the gene matches.

The J gene is TRBJ2-5, the V gene TRBV29-1, with 8 bases that match TRBD2. This CDR3 is built from 12 residues. CDR1 and CDR2 from the germline V gene are SQVTM and ANQGSEA. V lost 6 bases, J lost 3 bases, and 3 bases stayed unmatched. The DNA for the CDR3 is TGCAGCGTCCAAGCGGGGGAAGAGACCCAGTACTTC. This sequence encodes CSVQAGEETQYF.

The sample holds one count of this clone. This chain joins TRBV6-1 and TRBJ1-1; D call uncertain. V shed 3 bases and J shed 1 base, with 6 bases lying between them. CDR1 is MNHNS and CDR2 is SASEGT in the germline V gene. The CDR3 runs to 13 residues. Here the CDR3 DNA reads TGTGCCAGCAGTGACTTCCCGAACACTGAAGCTTTCTTT. Protein: CASSDFPNTEAFF.